Listed below are T cell receptor beta chains from one sample, sequenced in a study of regulatory T cells in long-lasting Graves disease. TCRdb used MiXCR to reprocess the multiplex PCR reads, holding one entry per CDR3 protein. The sample shows 450,000 to 700,000 distinct CDR3 sequences, 13% of them seen only once. These data also featured in a second study, about T cells in Graves' hyperthyroidism and ophthalmopathy.

Sequenced here: peripheral blood mononuclear cells (PBMCs), sampled at new diagnosis, from a patient treated with antithyroid drugs. These TCRs come from a man younger than 40 with Graves disease. The CDR3 runs from the conserved cysteine through the conserved F or W. The D gene is left open where the match is weak. Size values are once, few and many counts, or a class for expanded clones, and some rows have none.

d_call | clone_size | j_call | v_call | cdr3_aa | cdr3_nt
TRBD2 | many | TRBJ2-2 | TRBV11-2 | CASSQKIGGANTGELFF | TGTGCCAGCAGCCAGAAGATTGGGGGGGCGAACACCGGGGAGCTGTTTTTT
. | many | TRBJ2-3 | TRBV27 | CASRYQTRTDTQYF | TGTGCCAGCAGGTACCAGACACGCACAGATACGCAGTATTTT
. | many | TRBJ1-3 | TRBV11-3 | CASSPTTQGNTIYF | TGTGCCAGCAGCCCTACCACGCAGGGAAACACCATATATTTT
TRBD2 | . | TRBJ2-2 | TRBV5-6 | CASSNLAEVDTGELFF | TGTGCCAGCAGCAATCTAGCGGAAGTTGACACCGGGGAGCTGTTTTTT
. | many | TRBJ1-5 | TRBV3-1 | CASSQDYPQYSNQPQHF | TGTGCCAGCAGCCAAGATTACCCTCAATATAGCAATCAGCCCCAGCATTTT
TRBD2 | many | TRBJ2-3 | TRBV12-3/TRBV12-4 | CASILHGGRTDTQYF | TGTGCCAGCATCTTACACGGGGGGAGGACAGATACGCAGTATTTT
. | many | TRBJ2-1 | TRBV7-9 | CASSLGFSSGNEQFF | TGTGCCAGCAGCTTAGGCTTCTCCTCGGGTAATGAGCAGTTCTTC
TRBD2 | . | TRBJ2-3 | TRBV20-1 | CSAREPGGPRDTQYF | TGCAGTGCTAGAGAGCCGGGAGGGCCTAGGGATACGCAGTATTTT
TRBD2 | . | TRBJ2-7 | TRBV9 | CASSVGGTAGTSEYEQYF | TGTGCCAGCAGCGTAGGAGGGACTGCCGGGACTAGCGAGTACGAGCAGTACTTC
. | few | TRBJ1-1 | TRBV5-1 | CASSLVTRNTEAFF | TGCGCCAGCAGCTTGGTTACCCGGAACACTGAAGCTTTCTTT
TRBD2 | many | TRBJ2-3 | TRBV20-1 | CSARGTTSGRTITDTQYF | TGCAGTGCTAGAGGGACTACTAGCGGGAGGACGATCACAGATACGCAGTATTTT
. | many | TRBJ2-3 | TRBV5-4 | CASSLRGFTDTQYF | TGTGCCAGCAGCTTGCGGGGATTCACAGATACGCAGTATTTT
TRBD1 | few | TRBJ2-6 | TRBV5-1 | CASAKGAEGANVLTF | TGCGCCAGCGCTAAGGGGGCGGAAGGGGCCAACGTCCTGACTTTC
. | . | TRBJ1-4 | TRBV5-6 | CASSALRETNEKLFF | TGTGCCAGCAGCGCCCTGCGGGAAACTAATGAAAAACTGTTTTTT
. | many | TRBJ1-2 | TRBV5-5 | CASSSPANYGYTF | TGTGCCAGCAGCTCCCCAGCTAACTATGGCTACACCTTC
TRBD1 | many | TRBJ2-7 | TRBV20-1 | CSAWEVGQGAYEQYF | TGCAGTGCTTGGGAAGTCGGACAGGGCGCCTACGAGCAGTACTTC
. | . | TRBJ2-2 | TRBV3-1 | CASSQVGENTGELFF | TGTGCCAGCAGCCAAGTCGGGGAGAACACCGGGGAGCTGTTTTTT
. | . | TRBJ2-7 | TRBV5-1 | CASSLEPVLSYEQYF | TGCGCCAGCAGCTTGGAACCGGTGTTGTCCTACGAGCAGTACTTC
TRBD2 | . | TRBJ2-2 | TRBV24-1 | CATSDSSPRAGAVGELFF | TGTGCCACCAGTGATTCCTCCCCCCGGGCGGGAGCGGTCGGGGAGCTGTTTTTT
TRBD1 | . | TRBJ2-7 | TRBV20-1 | CSARDPGQDYEQYF | TGCAGTGCTAGAGATCCGGGACAGGACTACGAGCAGTACTTC
. | many | TRBJ1-2 | TRBV20-1 | CSARGQVYGYTF | TGCAGTGCTAGGGGGCAGGTCTATGGCTACACCTTC
TRBD2 | . | TRBJ2-2 | TRBV10-3 | CATGPTSGRQRGAGELFF | TGTGCCACGGGTCCGACTAGCGGGAGACAAAGAGGTGCCGGGGAGCTGTTTTTT
TRBD1 | few | TRBJ2-4 | TRBV18 | CASFQGADNIQYF | TGTGCCAGCTTTCAGGGGGCGGATAACATTCAGTACTTC
. | many | TRBJ1-2 | TRBV28 | CASKVENTYGYTF | TGTGCCAGCAAAGTGGAGAACACCTATGGCTACACCTTC
TRBD1 | many | TRBJ2-5 | TRBV18 | CASSEPGGETQYF | TGTGCCAGCAGTGAACCAGGGGGCGAGACCCAGTACTTC
. | many | TRBJ1-2 | TRBV11-2 | CASSSPTNFNYGYTF | TGTGCCAGCAGCTCACCTACTAACTTTAACTATGGCTACACCTTC
TRBD2 | . | TRBJ2-1 | TRBV19 | CASTRASGRANNEQFF | TGTGCCAGTACCCGAGCTAGCGGGAGGGCCAACAATGAGCAGTTCTTC
TRBD1 | few | TRBJ2-7 | TRBV7-9 | CASSPNGLDRGGRQYF | TGTGCCAGCAGCCCCAACGGATTGGACAGGGGCGGCCGGCAGTACTTC
TRBD2 | . | TRBJ2-5 | TRBV19 | CASSPDLAGETQYF | TGTGCCAGTAGCCCTGACCTAGCGGGAGAGACCCAGTACTTC
TRBD2 | many | TRBJ2-3 | TRBV20-1 | CSASASGSLADTQYF | TGCAGTGCTAGCGCTAGCGGGAGTCTGGCAGATACGCAGTATTTT
. | . | TRBJ2-2 | TRBV19 | CASSSDPEGTGELFF | TGTGCCAGTAGTTCGGACCCGGAGGGCACCGGGGAGCTGTTTTTT
TRBD2 | many | TRBJ2-3 | TRBV20-1 | CSASLAATDTQYF | TGCAGTGCTAGTCTAGCGGCTACAGATACGCAGTATTTT
. | many | TRBJ1-4 | TRBV7-9 | CASSLFGRNGEKLFF | TGTGCCAGCAGCTTATTCGGCCGAAACGGTGAAAAACTGTTTTTT
TRBD2 | . | TRBJ2-4 | TRBV7-9 | CASSPDGREPGAKNIQYF | TGTGCCAGCAGCCCGGACGGGCGGGAGCCTGGGGCCAAAAACATTCAGTACTTC
. | . | TRBJ1-3 | TRBV20-1 | CSARVPGATGNTIYF | TGCAGTGCTAGAGTTCCGGGGGCTACTGGAAACACCATATATTTT
. | many | TRBJ2-4 | TRBV6-1 | CASSKGGAAKNIQYF | TGTGCCAGCAGTAAAGGGGGGGCGGCCAAAAACATTCAGTACTTC
TRBD1 | many | TRBJ2-3 | TRBV20-1 | CSASPWDRGTDTQYF | TGCAGTGCTAGTCCCTGGGACAGGGGCACAGATACGCAGTATTTT
TRBD2 | few | TRBJ2-7 | TRBV7-9 | CASRLTGLAYPHF | TGTGCCAGCAGGTTAACAGGACTAGCTTACCCTCACTTC
. | . | TRBJ1-5 | TRBV19 | CASSIDRYGQPQHF | TGTGCCAGTAGTATAGATCGTTATGGGCAGCCCCAGCATTTT
. | many | TRBJ2-3 | TRBV7-2 | CASSLGLGIASTDTQYF | TGTGCCAGCAGCTTAGGTTTGGGAATAGCCAGCACAGATACGCAGTATTTT
TRBD1 | . | TRBJ2-7 | TRBV6-5 | CASSSGGTGGALYEQYF | TGTGCCAGCAGTTCCGGCGGGACAGGGGGCGCTTTGTACGAGCAGTACTTC
TRBD2 | many | TRBJ2-7 | TRBV2 | CASRLTSGRYSYEQYF | TGTGCCAGCAGGTTGACTAGCGGGAGGTACTCCTACGAGCAGTACTTC
. | many | TRBJ1-6 | TRBV24-1 | CATPGNRDSPLHF | TGTGCCACCCCAGGGAACAGGGACTCACCCCTCCACTTT
TRBD1 | few | TRBJ2-3 | TRBV5-1 | CASSLLQQGTRADTQYF | TGCGCCAGCAGCTTGCTCCAACAGGGGACGCGTGCAGATACGCAGTATTTT
. | few | TRBJ2-7 | TRBV5-1 | CASSSDRYEQYF | TGCGCCAGCAGCTCCGACAGATACGAGCAGTACTTC
TRBD1 | many | TRBJ1-4 | TRBV9 | CASSGQGARGEKLFF | TGTGCCAGCAGCGGACAGGGGGCGCGGGGTGAAAAACTGTTTTTT
TRBD1 | many | TRBJ2-1 | TRBV2 | CASSLQGTGGINEQFF | TGTGCCAGCAGTTTACAGGGGACAGGGGGCATAAATGAGCAGTTCTTC
. | many | TRBJ1-1 | TRBV12-3/TRBV12-4 | CASSLRSGPFF | TGTGCCAGCAGTTTAAGGTCAGGGCCCTTCTTT
. | many | TRBJ2-5 | TRBV27 | CASSSNWLVSETQYF | TGTGCCAGCAGCTCCAATTGGCTAGTGTCAGAGACCCAGTACTTC
. | . | TRBJ2-4 | TRBV6-2/TRBV6-3 | CASSYGQGPNIQYF | TGTGCCAGCAGTTACGGCCAAGGACCCAACATTCAGTACTTC
TRBD1 | once | TRBJ2-7 | TRBV12-3/TRBV12-4 | CASSAGTVFSYEQYF | TGTGCCAGCAGTGCCGGGACAGTCTTCTCCTACGAGCAGTACTTC
TRBD2 | many | TRBJ2-5 | TRBV20-1 | CSARPIAGSRGETQYF | TGCAGTGCCAGACCCATAGCGGGAAGTCGCGGAGAGACCCAGTACTTC
TRBD1 | many | TRBJ2-1 | TRBV7-9 | CASSGQGALNEQFF | TGTGCCAGCAGTGGGCAGGGGGCTTTAAATGAGCAGTTCTTC